The clone carrying this T cell receptor (beta chain) has a handful of counts. The CDR3 has 14 residues. V was shortened by 1 base and J by 1 base, with 7 bases between the two germline ends. Per germline, CDR1 SGHTA and CDR2 FQGTGA. Treatment described: oral pan-JAK inhibitor, 5-10 mg twice daily. This entry comes from a study of CD8+ T cells in alopecia areata. Investigators isolated RNA and reverse transcribed it into cDNA to act as the sequencing template. Produced via immunoSEQ multiplex PCR; TCRdb's table is partial and in-frame only. This table has about 42,000 clones, 55% to 75% appearing once. This rearrangement joins TRBV7-3 to TRBJ1-1, with TRBD1 as a possible D gene (5 bases). The specimen comprised CD8+ T cells sorted from blood, sampled at week 4, from a patient treated with tofacitinib. This receptor was taken from a human donor with alopecia areata. The CDR3 spells CASSLIGGNTEAFF. The CDR3 DNA is TGTGCCAGCAGCTTAATCGGGGGGAACACTGAAGCTTTCTTT.